This TCR beta chain derives from a study of tumor-infiltrating lymphocytes in primary liver carcinoma. As to this clonotype: Sequence at one end of the junction differs from germline and may be a read error.

Co-extraction of RNA and DNA was performed on about 19-31 mg of unsorted bulk tissue. The germline V gene encodes CDR1 SGHAT and CDR2 FQNNGV. This CDR3 has 15 amino acids. The authors made TCR beta cDNA from 400 to 550 ng total RNA with a constant-region primer. Amplification in three nested multiplex PCR rounds with slightly modified ARM-PCR gave rise to TCR beta libraries. For approximately 11 cycles apiece, the opening two PCR rounds ran with TRBV1-TRBV30 forward primers and a C-beta reverse primer. TCRdb independently ran MiXCR on the multiplex PCR reads; one entry per CDR3 protein. Here the sample spans about 120,000 distinct CDR3 sequences, approximately 71% being singletons.

What was sequenced was tumor-adjacent normal liver tissue. This receptor was taken from an older woman with primary liver carcinoma and hepatitis B virus infection. The J gene is TRBJ2-2, the V gene TRBV11-2; perhaps TRBD2 as D (5 bases). In nucleotides, the CDR3 is TGTGCCAGTAGCTTAGAGTCATGGTTCACCGGGGAGCTGTTATTT. Translation: CASSLESWFTGELLF.